This entry features one T cell receptor (beta chain) sequence. What it binds is not known. Assay: immunoSEQ multiplex PCR; the TCRdb copy retains only in-frame clones and omits some. Of about 99,000 clones listed, roughly 80% are singletons. The patients all showed relapse after autologous stem cell transplantation, while their brentuximab vedotin exposure varied. The CDR3 loop spans 14 amino acids. Trimming at V came to 8 bases and at J to 1 base, leaving 5 bases not matched to a gene. Germline V lookup: CDR1 SGHTA, CDR2 FQGNSA. The data stem from a study of PD-1 blockade in classical Hodgkin lymphoma. Whole-study findings and limits: Some patients began nivolumab under 1 year after ASCT. These patients were excluded from later analyses. Newly diagnosed patients reportedly had lower baseline TCR diversity than healthy donors. Whoever responded completely had baseline diversity much like that seen in newly diagnosed patients.

This chain connects TRBV7-2 to TRBJ2-3; 8 bases agree with TRBD1. The material sequenced was peripheral blood mononuclear cells (PBMCs), taken before the second cycle of nivolumab. This clonotype was sampled from a human donor with classical Hodgkin lymphoma. The CDR3 DNA reads TGTGCCAGCTCCGAGACAGGGGGCACAGATACGCAGTATTTT. Amino acid sequence: CASSETGGTDTQYF.